One sample yielded the 22 T cell receptor beta chains listed below, sequenced in a study of patients and donors after allogeneic stem cell transplantation. MiXCR was run by TCRdb on the RT-PCR reads, yielding one entry per CDR3 protein. The profile shows some 200,000 distinct CDR3 sequences, 41% of them singletons. Source material: blood, either unsorted or a sorted T cell fraction (not recorded which). These receptors originate from a human donor who was either an allogeneic HSCT recipient or a stem cell or donor lymphocyte infusion donor (not recorded which). It is not recorded whose cells these are; they may come from a transplant donor.

The rearrangement uses TRBV9 and TRBJ1-2, with D tentatively TRBD1 (6 bases). V was shortened by 3 bases and J by 2 bases, with 14 bases between the two germline ends. The CDR3 extends over 15 amino acids. Germline values: CDR1 SGDLS, CDR2 YYNGEE. The CDR3 DNA sequence: TGTGCCAGCAGCGCGACAGGAGATGCAAACTATGGCTACACCTTC. Encoded protein: CASSATGDANYGYTF.

The chain links TRBV7-9 to TRBJ2-1; D is possibly TRBD2 (6 bases). The CDR3 runs to 14 residues. Trimming removed 10 bases from V and 1 base from J, with 14 bases in between. The V gene's germline CDR1 is SEHNR and CDR2 FQNEAQ (reference sequence). The CDR3 nucleotides are TGTGCCACGGCTATAGCGGCATCCTACAATGAGCAGTTCTTC. Translation gives CATAIAASYNEQFF.

The rearrangement joins TRBV7-9 to TRBJ2-5; possibly TRBD1 or TRBD2 for D (5 bases each). V lost 4 bases and J 0 bases, leaving 12 bases between the germline ends. Germline assignment: CDR1 SEHNR and CDR2 FQNEAQ (reference sequence). The CDR3 runs 15 residues. The CDR3: CASSSGPSYQETQYF. The DNA for the CDR3 is TGTGCCAGCAGCTCGGGACCTTCGTACCAAGAGACCCAGTACTTC.

This clonotype was recorded a few times. J is TRBJ1-2 and V is TRBV29-1; tentative D call: TRBD1 (5 bases). From germline, CDR1 is SQVTM and CDR2 ANQGSEA. The length of the CDR3 is 13 residues. The ends were cut back, 1 base at V and 8 bases at J, with 14 bases in the middle. The CDR3 loop is CSVEGGGSFGYTF. The CDR3 nucleotides are TGCAGCGTTGAAGGGGGGGGTTCGTTCGGCTACACCTTC.

The gene calls are TRBV12-3 or TRBV12-4 and TRBJ1-4; D not certain. This CDR3 region has 14 residues. V was clipped by 7 bases and J by 0 bases, with 9 bases between them. This chain's CDR3 is CASTRRTTNEKLFF. The CDR3 DNA reads as TGTGCCAGCACCCGACGTACAACTAATGAAAAACTGTTTTTT.

The chain couples TRBV4-3 to TRBJ1-5; TRBD1 might be the D (5 bases). Germline V CDR1 and CDR2: LGHNA, YSLEER. The CDR3 is 14 residues long. Trimming took off 0 bases at V and 5 bases at J, with 8 bases between the two ends. This CDR3 is CASSQDLGDQPQHF. CDR3 in DNA: TGCGCCAGCAGCCAAGATTTAGGGGATCAGCCCCAGCATTTT.

V is TRBV24-1 and J is TRBJ1-1; D ambiguous. V was cut by 7 bases and J by 0 bases, with 8 bases left in between. The CDR3 totals 13 residues. CDR1 is KGHDR and CDR2 is SFDVKD in the germline V gene. The DNA for the CDR3 is TGTGCCACCAGCGGAAACATGAACACTGAAGCTTTCTTT. Its protein is CATSGNMNTEAFF.

The rearrangement uses TRBV9 and TRBJ1-3; D is ambiguous. V shed 0 bases and J shed 7 bases, with 8 bases lying between them. CDR3 length equals 13 residues. CDR1 is SGDLS and CDR2 is YYNGEE in the germline V gene. The CDR3 sequence is CASSVEEVNTIYF. The CDR3 DNA sequence: TGTGCCAGCAGCGTAGAAGAAGTCAACACCATATATTTT.

J is TRBJ1-2 and V is TRBV5-1; the D is unclear. The CDR3 extends over 15 amino acids. Germline V lookup: CDR1 SGHRS, CDR2 YFSETQ. Trimming took 2 bases from V and 5 from J, leaving 16 bases between them. In DNA form, the CDR3 reads TGCGCCAGCAGCTTCGACGCAGCCGCGGGGTATGGCTACACCTTC. It specifies CASSFDAAAGYGYTF.

V gene TRBV6-6 combines with J gene TRBJ1-5; D is ambiguous. V dropped 7 bases and J dropped 4 bases, with 11 bases sitting between them. The length of the CDR3 is 13 residues. Germline V lookup: CDR1 MNHNY, CDR2 SVGAGI (reference sequence). This CDR3 reads CASTLGQNQPQHF. The CDR3 coding sequence is TGTGCCAGCACCCTAGGGCAGAATCAGCCCCAGCATTTT.

V usage is TRBV4-3 and J usage is TRBJ2-2, with 10 bases aligning to TRBD2. Trimming removed 0 bases from V and 5 bases from J; junction bases left unmatched: 9. Per germline, CDR1 LGHNA and CDR2 YSLEER. The CDR3 is made up of 18 amino acids. The CDR3 reads CASSQDHGLAGATGELFF. CDR3 DNA sequence: TGCGCCAGCAGCCAAGATCATGGGCTAGCGGGAGCTACCGGGGAGCTGTTTTTT.

The V and J genes are TRBV12-3 or TRBV12-4 and TRBJ2-7; no clear D. Trimming pared 6 bases from V and 6 bases from J, leaving 9 bases between. The CDR3 has 11 residues. CDR3 in DNA: TGTGCCAGCAGCCCCCGGGTCGAGCAGTACTTC. Protein product: CASSPRVEQYF.

This chain connects TRBV6-1 to TRBJ1-3; D remains ambiguous. This CDR3 contains 15 residues. Per germline, CDR1 MNHNS and CDR2 SASEGT. V was shortened by 4 bases and J by 0 bases, with 10 bases between the two germline ends. The CDR3 DNA follows: TGTGCCAGCAGTGTTACAACGGCCTCTGGAAACACCATATATTTT. It yields the protein CASSVTTASGNTIYF.

The genes are TRBV20-1 and TRBJ2-7; possibly TRBD1 for D (5 bases). The CDR3 length is 12 residues. Per germline, CDR1 DFQATT and CDR2 SNEGSKA (reference sequence). The chain's CDR3 is CSGRQGGDEQYF. CDR3 sequence (DNA): TGCAGCGGAAGGCAGGGTGGGGACGAGCAGTACTTC.

The CDR3 is CASSLWRTDTQYF. In DNA form, the CDR3 reads TGCGCCAGCAGCTTATGGAGGACAGATACGCAGTATTTT. This chain joins TRBV5-1 and TRBJ2-3; tentatively, D is TRBD2 (5 bases). This CDR3 region has 13 residues. Germline V lookup: CDR1 SGHRS, CDR2 YFSETQ. V lost 2 bases, J lost 3 bases, and 7 bases lay in between. Full variable domain (outside the CDR3, taken from reference TRBV5-1 and TRBJ2-3): KAGVTQTPRYLIKTRGQQVTLSCSPISGHRSVSWYQQTPGQGLQFLFEYFSETQRNKGNFPGRFSGRQFSNSRSEMNVSTLELGDSALYLCASSLWRTDTQYFGPGTRLTVL.

This clonotype was counted between two and nine times. The CDR3 DNA follows: TGTGCCTGGAGTGTTGCCGAGAACACTGAAGCTTTCTTT. It codes for CAWSVAENTEAFF. This chain connects TRBV30 to TRBJ1-1; D remains ambiguous. Germline V gene sequence: CDR1 GTSNPN, CDR2 SVGIG (reference sequence). The length of the CDR3 is 13 residues. V gave up 0 bases and J gave up 1 base, with 6 bases separating them. The full variable domain, its missing parts supplied by reference TRBV30 and TRBJ1-1, is SQTIHQWPATLVQPVGSPLSLECTVEGTSNPNLYWYRQAAGRGLQLLFYSVGIGQISSEVPQNLSASRPQDRQFILSSKKLLLSDSGFYLCAWSVAENTEAFFGQGTRLTVV.

CDR3 in DNA: TGTGCCAGCAGTGACAGGGCGGGAGGCTACACCTTC. As protein: CASSDRAGGYTF. The rearrangement links TRBV12-3 or TRBV12-4 to TRBJ1-2; 7 positions match TRBD1. The CDR3 runs 12 residues. The V gene end was trimmed by 5 bases and the J gene end by 8 bases; junction bases not matched to a gene: 5.

This clonotype has more than one count but fewer than ten. The chain employs TRBV15 and TRBJ2-7, with D unclear. Germline CDR1 is LNHNV and CDR2 is YYDKDF (reference sequence). The V gene lost 5 bases and the J gene lost 5 bases, with 10 bases spanning the gap. CDR3 size: 12 residues. This CDR3 is CATSPSNHEQYF. DNA of the CDR3: TGTGCCACCAGCCCTTCCAACCACGAGCAGTACTTC. Variable domain in full (rest from reference TRBV15 and TRBJ2-7): DAMVIQNPRYQVTQFGKPVTLSCSQTLNHNVMYWYQQKSSQAPKLLFHYYDKDFNNEADTPDNFQSRRPNTSFCFLDIRSPGLGDTAMYLCATSPSNHEQYFGPGTRLTVT.

The chain uses TRBV5-1 and TRBJ1-2; D remains ambiguous. Trimming shortened V by 4 bases and J by 4 bases, and 8 bases separated the two germline ends. Germline-derived CDR1 and CDR2 are SGHRS and YFSETQ. CDR3 length: 12 residues. The chain's CDR3 is CASSGKAYGYTF. The CDR3 nucleotides are TGCGCCAGCAGCGGGAAGGCCTATGGCTACACCTTC.

The chain recombines TRBV3-1 with TRBJ2-4; D gene ambiguous. Germline V gene sequence: CDR1 LGHDT, CDR2 YNNKEL (reference sequence). The ends were cut back, 0 bases at V and 8 bases at J, with 5 bases in the middle. The CDR3 covers 12 residues. The CDR3 loop is CASSQERDIQYF. The CDR3 nucleotides read TGTGCCAGCAGCCAAGAAAGGGACATTCAGTACTTC.

This clonotype has only a few counts. The J gene is TRBJ1-1, the V gene TRBV12-3 or TRBV12-4; D unclear. Trimming stripped 10 bases from V and 5 bases from J, with 23 bases between. This CDR3 has 15 amino acids. The chain's CDR3 is CATTWVTQRGTEAFF. The CDR3 coding sequence is TGTGCCACCACATGGGTGACACAGAGAGGGACTGAAGCTTTCTTT.

This chain connects TRBV6-5 to TRBJ1-1, with D maybe TRBD1 (6 bases). Germline CDR1 MNHEY, CDR2 SVGAGI. V lost 4 bases to trimming and J lost 7 bases, with 31 bases between them. This CDR3 region has 19 residues. CDR3: CASSFQPGADPRLRYEAFF. CDR3 DNA sequence: TGTGCCAGCAGTTTCCAACCGGGGGCGGACCCCCGGTTAAGGTATGAAGCTTTCTTT.